This TCR beta chain was captured by sequencing in a study of blood T cell repertoires in COVID-19. Study information: Sample material is recorded as cDNA or gDNA derived from T cells, B-cell-depleted T cells, or PBMCs.

As originally analysed: Estimates of nucleated cell counts were drawn from the amplification of reference gene primers. The method was immunoSEQ multiplex PCR; TCRdb's version includes in-frame clones alone and lacks a portion of them. Clone size and the V and J calls come from that table; the DNA yielded D and trimming. Of 190,000 or so clones listed, around nine tenths are singletons. Trimming stripped 2 bases from V and 4 bases from J, with 17 bases between. Germline CDR1 and CDR2: SGHVS and FQNEAQ. The CDR3 is made up of 17 amino acids. The sequenced sample was peripheral blood. The clonotype comes from a woman between 18 and 29 years old who had recovered from COVID-19. V usage is TRBV7-8 and J usage is TRBJ1-4, with D perhaps matching TRBD1 (5 bases). CDR3 amino acids: CASSLIIRGGVNEKLFF. CDR3 DNA sequence: TGTGCCAGCAGCTTAATCATACGTGGGGGGGTTAATGAAAAACTGTTTTTT.